The 2 T cell receptor beta chains below come from one sample, sequenced in a study of T cell responses to AZD1222 COVID-19 vaccine. Some clones are missing from TCRdb's copy, which holds only in-frame ones; the method was immunoSEQ multiplex PCR. The sample lists about 110,000 clones; roughly 90% were seen once. The sample in question was peripheral blood, obtained on day 0 of MenACWY control vaccination. The receptors here all came from an adult in good health.

The rearrangement joins TRBV18 to TRBJ2-5; 9 bases are a match to TRBD1. The ends lost 2 bases at V and 5 bases at J; junction bases unmatched: 0. The CDR3 sequence is 13 residues long. Germline CDR1 is KGHSH and CDR2 is LQKENI. CDR3 sequence: CASSPGTGETQYF. The CDR3 DNA reads as TGTGCCAGCTCACCAGGGACAGGGGAGACCCAGTACTTC.

The chain recombines TRBV12-3 or TRBV12-4 with TRBJ1-1, with a possible D match to TRBD1 (5 bases). There are 12 residues in the CDR3. The ends were cut back, 5 bases at V and 9 bases at J, with 13 bases in the middle. The CDR3, as DNA: TGTGCCAGCAGTCCACAAGGGGCGAAAGCTTTCTTT. It yields the protein CASSPQGAKAFF.